This T cell receptor (beta chain) was retrieved from a study of blood T cells in healthy people across ages. Study-level background: About one barcoded TCR beta cDNA was captured per two T cells. Regarding the study as a whole: Among long-lived donors, naive CD4+ cells were more numerous and diversity higher than in aged donors. TCR beta diversity correlated strongly with naive T cell percentage.

Germline CDR1 and CDR2: MGHRA and YSYEKL. CDR3 length equals 14 residues. Trimming took 3 bases from V and 7 from J; bases not matched to a gene: 5. This clonotype was counted only a few times. Its target is not known. A sample-barcoded 5' primer and a J-beta primer mix were used in a second PCR of roughly 6 to 11 cycles. MiXCR was run by TCRdb on the 5' RACE reads, yielding one entry per CDR3 protein. Among roughly 1,800,000 distinct CDR3 sequences listed, roughly 50% were seen once. The sample taken for sequencing was blood. The J gene is TRBJ1-2, the V gene TRBV4-1, with 10 bases identical to TRBD1. The source of this sequence is a woman in her thirties or forties in good health. Here the CDR3 DNA reads TGCGCCAGCAGCCAGGGACAGGGGTGGGGTGGCTACACCTTC. It encodes CASSQGQGWGGYTF.